The 26 T cell receptor beta chains listed next were all sequenced from one sample in a study of blood T cell repertoires in COVID-19. Measured with immunoSEQ multiplex PCR; TCRdb has only the in-frame clones, and not every one. Of 300,000 to 450,000 clones detected, around 87% appear once; the ten largest clones hold about 3%. What was sequenced was peripheral blood. Receptor source: a human donor in a cohort sampled during active COVID-19.

V gene TRBV5-1 combines with J gene TRBJ2-7; D perhaps matches TRBD2 (6 bases). Deletions cut 0 bases from V and 6 bases from J, with 16 bases between. Per germline, CDR1 SGHRS and CDR2 YFSETQ. The CDR3 extends over 15 amino acids. CDR3 amino acids: CASSLEPSEDIEQYF. CDR3 DNA sequence: TGCGCCAGCAGCTTGGAGCCTAGCGAAGATATCGAGCAGTACTTC.

The chain recombines TRBV5-1 with TRBJ2-2; D unclear. Deletions cut 1 base from V and 2 bases from J, with 6 bases between. The CDR3 contains 14 residues. Germline V gene data show CDR1 as SGHRS and CDR2 as YFSETQ. CDR3 region: CASSLTTNTGELFF. The CDR3 DNA follows: TGCGCCAGCAGCTTGACTACAAACACCGGGGAGCTGTTTTTT.

The rearrangement uses TRBV6-2 or TRBV6-3 and TRBJ2-1; D remains ambiguous. The CDR3 covers 11 residues. With 5 bases removed from V and 10 bases from J, the gap between germline ends came to 9 bases. In germline, CDR1 is MNHEY, CDR2 SVGEGT. The CDR3 DNA reads TGTGCCAGCAGTGGTTCTGAGGAGCAGTTCTTC. This sequence encodes CASSGSEEQFF.

The chain couples TRBV24-1 to TRBJ2-5; TRBD1 might be the D (6 bases). Trimming stripped 0 bases from V and 5 bases from J, with 9 bases between. In germline, CDR1 is KGHDR, CDR2 SFDVKD. This CDR3 contains 14 residues. The CDR3 sequence: CATSDLTGSETQYF. DNA of the CDR3: TGTGCCACCAGTGATTTGACAGGGTCGGAGACCCAGTACTTC.

This chain uses TRBV5-6 with TRBJ1-2; D gene ambiguous. Trimming left V 4 bases short and J 2 bases short, with 15 bases between. This CDR3 is built from 15 residues. Germline CDR1 is SGHDT and CDR2 is YYEEEE. Here the CDR3 reads CASSITVAENYGYTF. The CDR3 DNA reads as TGTGCCAGCAGCATCACAGTCGCAGAAAACTATGGCTACACCTTC.

The V gene is TRBV5-6, the J gene TRBJ2-1; 12 nucleotides line up with TRBD2. V was pared by 4 bases and J by 9 bases, with 11 bases of the junction left unmatched. Germline CDR1 SGHDT, CDR2 YYEEEE. The CDR3 is 16 amino acids. The CDR3 region has the DNA TGTGCCAGCAGCAAACCGCTAGCGGGAGGGCGGGGTGAGCAGTTCTTC. Its protein is CASSKPLAGGRGEQFF.

The chain carries TRBV30 and TRBJ1-5; tentatively, D is TRBD1 (6 bases). Trimming removed 5 bases at V and 3 bases at J, with 17 bases between. Germline V CDR1 and CDR2: GTSNPN, SVGIG (reference sequence). The CDR3 length is 15 residues. The CDR3 sequence is CAWGGVGGANQPQHF. As DNA, the CDR3 is TGTGCCTGGGGCGGGGTAGGGGGAGCCAATCAGCCCCAGCATTTT.

This chain connects TRBV7-3 to TRBJ2-6, with D possibly being TRBD2 (5 bases). Germline V lookup: CDR1 SGHTA, CDR2 FQGTGA. This CDR3 is 17 amino acids long. Trimming took off 0 bases at V and 5 bases at J, with 14 bases between the two ends. Here the CDR3 DNA reads TGTGCCAGCAGCTTAACTGCGGCCGGGGAGAGGGCCAACGTCCTGACTTTC. Protein: CASSLTAAGERANVLTF.

This clone was seen only once. This chain joins TRBV9 and TRBJ2-3; 8 positions agree with TRBD2. With 0 bases clipped from V and 4 bases from J, the junction kept 4 bases outside the gene matches. The CDR3 contains 15 residues. The germline gives CDR1 SGDLS, CDR2 YYNGEE. The CDR3 region is CASSVGNGGADTQYF. For the CDR3, the DNA is TGTGCCAGCAGCGTAGGAAACGGGGGGGCAGATACGCAGTATTTT.

The V call is TRBV5-8, the J call TRBJ1-5; weak D call: TRBD1 (5 bases). The CDR3 spans 12 residues. CDR1 is SGHTS and CDR2 is YDEGEE in the germline V gene. The V end was cut by 0 bases, the J end by 7 bases, with 5 bases between. CDR3 in amino acids: CASSLEGQPQHF. CDR3 DNA: TGTGCCAGCAGCTTGGAGGGGCAGCCCCAGCATTTT.

The chain combines TRBV15 with TRBJ1-3; no firm D call. The length of the CDR3 is 14 residues. Looked up from germline, CDR1 is LNHNV and CDR2 is YYDKDF (reference sequence). With 3 bases removed from V and 0 bases from J, the gap between germline ends came to 6 bases. The chain's CDR3 is CATSSEFSGNTIYF. The CDR3 DNA is TGTGCCACCAGCAGCGAGTTCTCTGGAAACACCATATATTTT.

This clone was observed a few times. V is TRBV19 and J is TRBJ1-3; D unclear. There are 13 residues in the CDR3. Germline V CDR1 and CDR2: LNHDA, SQIVND (reference sequence). V was trimmed by 6 bases and J by 2 bases, leaving 8 bases between them. The CDR3 DNA is TGTGCCAGTAGCCGAGGAGCTGGAAACACCATATATTTT. Translating gives CASSRGAGNTIYF.

CDR3 residues: CASSQDLMDFVYGYTF. Written as DNA, the CDR3 is TGCGCCAGCAGCCAAGATCTGATGGACTTTGTCTATGGCTACACCTTC. V is TRBV4-1 and J is TRBJ1-2; D is ambiguous. CDR1 and CDR2 from the germline V gene are MGHRA and YSYEKL. The germline V and J ends were trimmed by 0 bases and 4 bases, with 15 bases remaining between them. The CDR3 totals 16 residues.

V gene TRBV28 combines with J gene TRBJ2-2; 7 bases match TRBD2. J gave up 4 bases and V 6 bases, and 11 bases lay outside the gene matches. Germline V lookup: CDR1 MDHEN, CDR2 SYDVKM. The CDR3 covers 16 residues. The CDR3 nucleotides are TGTGCCAGCAGCCTGACTAGCAAGACGGGCACCGGGGAGCTGTTTTTT. This translates into CASSLTSKTGTGELFF.

The chain uses TRBV4-2 and TRBJ1-2; no clear D gene. The CDR3 covers 14 residues. CDR1 is LGHNA and CDR2 is YNFKEQ in the germline V gene. The V end lost 1 base, the J end lost 4 bases, and 10 bases lay between the germline ends. CDR3 DNA sequence: TGTGCCAGCAGCCAAGGGAGAACGAGCTATGGCTACACCTTC. Translation gives CASSQGRTSYGYTF.

This chain links TRBV30 with TRBJ2-7; maybe TRBD1 (6 bases). Trimming took off 0 bases at V and 5 bases at J, with 11 bases between the two ends. The length of the CDR3 is 13 residues. Germline V gives CDR1 GTSNPN, CDR2 SVGIG (reference sequence). In DNA, the CDR3 is TGTGCCTGGAGTGTACTTAGGACAGACGAGCAGTACTTC. It translates to CAWSVLRTDEQYF.

This chain links TRBV9 with TRBJ1-2, with D maybe TRBD1 (5 bases). V was trimmed by 0 bases and J by 5 bases, leaving 8 bases between them. Germline loops: CDR1 SGDLS, CDR2 YYNGEE. The CDR3 covers 13 residues. CDR3 loop: CASSVERGYGYTF. Here the CDR3 DNA reads TGTGCCAGCAGCGTAGAAAGGGGTTATGGCTACACCTTC.

V and J are TRBV30 and TRBJ1-4; no definite D call. The germline V gene encodes CDR1 GTSNPN and CDR2 SVGIG (reference sequence). The CDR3 is made up of 13 amino acids. V was trimmed by 5 bases and J by 7 bases, leaving 14 bases between them. CDR3 in amino acids: CAWWAGGSEKLFF. CDR3 nucleotide sequence: TGTGCCTGGTGGGCAGGAGGGAGTGAAAAACTGTTTTTT.

V usage is TRBV5-1 and J usage is TRBJ1-1; TRBD1 aligns across 7 bases. Germline V gene sequence: CDR1 SGHRS, CDR2 YFSETQ. V dropped 2 bases and J dropped 4; count of bases not matched to a gene: 11. CDR3 length equals 16 residues. The CDR3 bases are TGCGCCAGCAGCTTCGACAGGGTAGGTTCGGGCACTGAAGCTTTCTTT. Translation gives CASSFDRVGSGTEAFF.

The V gene is TRBV6-2 or TRBV6-3, the J gene TRBJ2-3; weak D call: TRBD1 (5 bases). Trimming left V 0 bases short and J 0 bases short, with 7 bases between. Per the germline V gene, CDR1 is MNHEY and CDR2 is SVGEGT. This CDR3 has 15 amino acids. The CDR3 DNA reads TGTGCCAGCAGTTACTCAGGGGTGAGCACAGATACGCAGTATTTT. Residues: CASSYSGVSTDTQYF.

This clone has a handful of counts. This sequence joins TRBV25-1 and TRBJ1-2; 8 positions agree with TRBD1. The V gene end was trimmed by 5 bases and the J gene end by 4 bases; junction bases not matched to a gene: 12. This CDR3 has 16 amino acids. Germline V gene lookup returns CDR1 MGHDK and CDR2 SYGVNS. The CDR3 region has the DNA TGTGCCAGCAGTAGGGCCTCAGGGGGCGGTATCTATGGCTACACCTTC. This sequence encodes CASSRASGGGIYGYTF.

This chain links TRBV7-6 with TRBJ2-3, with 7 bases identical to TRBD1. Trimming removed 1 base from V and 3 bases from J; junction bases left unmatched: 1. Germline assignment: CDR1 SGHVS and CDR2 FNYEAQ. The CDR3 covers 14 residues. The CDR3 nucleotides are TGTGCCAGCAGCTTAGGGGGACAGACAGATACGCAGTATTTT. It specifies CASSLGGQTDTQYF.

The gene calls are TRBV29-1 and TRBJ2-5, with 10 nucleotides matching TRBD2. CDR3 length equals 15 residues. Trimming at V came to 2 bases and at J to 5 bases, leaving 8 bases not matched to a gene. Per germline, CDR1 SQVTM and CDR2 ANQGSEA. CDR3 DNA: TGCAGCGTTGAATGGGCTAGCGGGAGTGGGGAGACCCAGTACTTC. It encodes CSVEWASGSGETQYF.

The chain is built from TRBV5-1 and TRBJ1-1; TRBD1 is a possible D gene (5 bases). The CDR3 totals 14 residues. V gave up 2 bases and J gave up 1 base, with 9 bases separating them. Germline-derived CDR1 and CDR2 are SGHRS and YFSETQ. CDR3 DNA: TGCGCCAGCAGCTTAAGAGACAGGAACACTGAAGCTTTCTTT. Protein: CASSLRDRNTEAFF.

The chain links TRBV21-1 to TRBJ1-4; no check of the table's D call, TRBD1, against the DNA was made. TRBV21-1 is classified as a pseudogene. The CDR3 covers 16 residues. The DNA for the CDR3 is TGTGCCAGAAAGCCGGGACAGGATCAAAATAATGAAAAACTGTTTTTT. Translating it yields CARKPGQDQNNEKLFF.

Here the CDR3 DNA reads TGTGCCTGGCGGGGAGTCGAGCAGTACTTC. This sequence encodes CAWRGVEQYF. J is TRBJ2-7 and V is TRBV30, with D perhaps TRBD2 (5 bases). V was cut by 5 bases and J by 6 bases, with 8 bases left in between. Germline CDR1 GTSNPN, CDR2 SVGIG (reference sequence). The CDR3 has 10 amino acids.